Listed below are T cell receptor beta chains from one sample, sequenced in a study of beta chain features in type 1 diabetes. The assay was immunoSEQ multiplex PCR, and TCRdb's table has in-frame clones only and misses some. The sample includes over 200,000 clones, roughly a tenth of them seen just once. Sequencing was carried out using naive CD4+ T cells from blood. All receptors come from a young man with type 1 diabetes. The CDR3 runs from the conserved cysteine through the conserved F or W. Fields, in order: D gene, V gene, J gene, clone size, CDR3 DNA, CDR3 protein. D genes are given only for firm matches. The size entry is marked missing in some rows and otherwise reads once, few, many or a size class.

d_gene: NA
v_gene: TRBV30
j_gene: TRBJ2-1
abundance: NA
CDR3nt: TGTGCCTGGAGTACGCGGACAGCCAAGCTCTACAATGAGCAGTTCTTC
CDR3aa: CAWSTRTAKLYNEQFF

d_gene: NA
v_gene: TRBV2
j_gene: TRBJ2-2
abundance: NA
CDR3nt: TGTGCCAGCAACGAGTTCAACACCGGGGAGCTGTTTTTT
CDR3aa: CASNEFNTGELFF

d_gene: TRBD2
v_gene: TRBV4-1
j_gene: TRBJ2-3
abundance: NA
CDR3nt: TGCGCCAGCAGCCTCAGGACTAGCGGGGGTAGCACAGATACGCAGTATTTT
CDR3aa: CASSLRTSGGSTDTQYF

d_gene: NA
v_gene: TRBV5-1
j_gene: TRBJ2-1
abundance: few
CDR3nt: TGCGCCAGCAGACCTAACCCTTACAATGAGCAGTTCTTC
CDR3aa: CASRPNPYNEQFF

d_gene: NA
v_gene: TRBV9
j_gene: TRBJ1-1
abundance: NA
CDR3nt: TGTGCCAGCAGCGTAGGCAGGTCCGCTGAAGCTTTCTTT
CDR3aa: CASSVGRSAEAFF

d_gene: TRBD1
v_gene: TRBV29-1
j_gene: TRBJ2-7
abundance: NA
CDR3nt: TGCAGCGCTTCCTACTCCGGGACAGGGACCAACGAGCAGTACTTC
CDR3aa: CSASYSGTGTNEQYF

d_gene: NA
v_gene: TRBV7-2
j_gene: TRBJ2-5
abundance: NA
CDR3nt: TGTGCCAGCAGCTTAGCTGTGACTACCGAGGCCCAGTACTTC
CDR3aa: CASSLAVTTEAQYF

d_gene: NA
v_gene: TRBV2
j_gene: TRBJ1-2
abundance: NA
CDR3nt: TGTGCCAGCAGACTTCCAGGGGCTCAAGGCACCTTC
CDR3aa: CASRLPGAQGTF

d_gene: TRBD2
v_gene: TRBV12-5
j_gene: TRBJ2-1
abundance: NA
CDR3nt: TGTGCTAGTGGTTTTATAGCGGGGGGAAGCAATGAGCAGTTCTTC
CDR3aa: CASGFIAGGSNEQFF

d_gene: TRBD1
v_gene: TRBV5-1
j_gene: TRBJ1-1
abundance: few
CDR3nt: TGCGCCAGCAGCGCAGGGGGCTACACCTCGGGAACTGAAGCTTTCTTT
CDR3aa: CASSAGGYTSGTEAFF

d_gene: NA
v_gene: TRBV5-1
j_gene: TRBJ2-1
abundance: few
CDR3nt: TGCGCCAGCAGCTTGTTGATAGCTGTGAGCTCCTACAATGAGCAGTTCTTC
CDR3aa: CASSLLIAVSSYNEQFF

d_gene: TRBD2
v_gene: TRBV28
j_gene: TRBJ2-7
abundance: few
CDR3nt: TGTGCCAGCAGTTCCGGGACTAGCTCCTACGAGCAGTACTTC
CDR3aa: CASSSGTSSYEQYF

d_gene: TRBD1
v_gene: TRBV5-4
j_gene: TRBJ2-5
abundance: NA
CDR3nt: TGTGCCAGCAGCCTAAGGACAGGAGGACAAGAGACCCAGTACTTC
CDR3aa: CASSLRTGGQETQYF

d_gene: NA
v_gene: TRBV5-1
j_gene: TRBJ1-5
abundance: few
CDR3nt: TGCGCCAGCAGCTTGGGGGTCGGAGAAGAGCCCCAGCATTTT
CDR3aa: CASSLGVGEEPQHF

d_gene: TRBD1
v_gene: TRBV6-4
j_gene: TRBJ1-2
abundance: NA
CDR3nt: TGTGCCAGCAGTGACGAATTAAGGACAGGGCGGAATGGCTACACCTTC
CDR3aa: CASSDELRTGRNGYTF

d_gene: NA
v_gene: TRBV5-4
j_gene: TRBJ2-7
abundance: NA
CDR3nt: TGTGCCAGCAGCTTGGCAGGACAGTACGAGCAGTACTTC
CDR3aa: CASSLAGQYEQYF

d_gene: NA
v_gene: TRBV5-1
j_gene: TRBJ2-7
abundance: NA
CDR3nt: TGCGCCAGCAGCGACCCCAGGGCTCTCTACGAGCAGTACTTC
CDR3aa: CASSDPRALYEQYF

d_gene: NA
v_gene: TRBV30
j_gene: TRBJ2-2
abundance: few
CDR3nt: TGTGCCTGGACCTCCGGAGCTTCGGGCACCGGGGAGCTGTTTTTT
CDR3aa: CAWTSGASGTGELFF

d_gene: TRBD1
v_gene: TRBV7-9
j_gene: TRBJ1-1
abundance: NA
CDR3nt: TGTGCCAGCAGCTTTAACAGGGGCACCTCCACTGAAGCTTTCTTT
CDR3aa: CASSFNRGTSTEAFF

d_gene: TRBD2
v_gene: TRBV7-2
j_gene: TRBJ2-2
abundance: few
CDR3nt: TGTGCCAGCAGCTTAGGCCGGGGGGGTTGGACCGGGGAGCTGTTTTTT
CDR3aa: CASSLGRGGWTGELFF

d_gene: TRBD2
v_gene: TRBV28
j_gene: TRBJ2-1
abundance: few
CDR3nt: TGTGCCAGCAGTACGGGAGCTAGCGGTAACAATGAGCAGTTCTTC
CDR3aa: CASSTGASGNNEQFF

d_gene: TRBD1
v_gene: TRBV27
j_gene: TRBJ1-1
abundance: NA
CDR3nt: TGTGCCAGCAGTTCCCCGGGACAGGGAGGCGCTGAAGCTTTCTTT
CDR3aa: CASSSPGQGGAEAFF

d_gene: NA
v_gene: TRBV7-3
j_gene: TRBJ2-2
abundance: NA
CDR3nt: TGTGCCAGCAGCTCCTACCCCTCTGTAACGTCCGGGGAGCTGTTTTTT
CDR3aa: CASSSYPSVTSGELFF

d_gene: TRBD1
v_gene: TRBV5-1
j_gene: TRBJ1-2
abundance: NA
CDR3nt: TGCGCCAGCAGATCGGGACAGGGGTACTATGGCTACACCTTC
CDR3aa: CASRSGQGYYGYTF

d_gene: TRBD2
v_gene: TRBV7-9
j_gene: TRBJ2-3
abundance: NA
CDR3nt: TGTGCCAGCAGCTTTAGCGGGACCGGCGGGTATTTT
CDR3aa: CASSFSGTGGYF

d_gene: TRBD1
v_gene: TRBV19
j_gene: TRBJ1-6
abundance: few
CDR3nt: TGTGCCAGTAGGGACAGGAGAAATTCACCCCTCCACTTT
CDR3aa: CASRDRRNSPLHF

d_gene: NA
v_gene: TRBV19
j_gene: TRBJ1-5
abundance: NA
CDR3nt: TGTGCCAGTAGTATTGTGTGGGGGCGAGATCAGCCCCAGCATTTT
CDR3aa: CASSIVWGRDQPQHF

d_gene: TRBD1
v_gene: TRBV5-1
j_gene: TRBJ2-5
abundance: NA
CDR3nt: TGCGCCAGCCGAATCGGACAGGGTGAAGAGACCCAGTACTTC
CDR3aa: CASRIGQGEETQYF

d_gene: NA
v_gene: TRBV5-1
j_gene: TRBJ2-2
abundance: few
CDR3nt: TGCGCCAGCAGCCCGGTGGTGGTGGACACCGGGGAGCTGTTTTTT
CDR3aa: CASSPVVVDTGELFF

d_gene: TRBD2
v_gene: TRBV6-6
j_gene: TRBJ2-7
abundance: few
CDR3nt: TGTGCCAGCAGGGTAGCGGGGGGCCACGAGCAGTACTTC
CDR3aa: CASRVAGGHEQYF

d_gene: TRBD1
v_gene: TRBV7-9
j_gene: TRBJ1-2
abundance: few
CDR3nt: TGTGCCAGCAGCGCAAGACAGGGGGCAAACGATGGCTACACCTTC
CDR3aa: CASSARQGANDGYTF

d_gene: NA
v_gene: TRBV7-2
j_gene: TRBJ2-3
abundance: few
CDR3nt: TGTGCCAGCAGCTACACCACAGATACGCAGTATTTT
CDR3aa: CASSYTTDTQYF

d_gene: NA
v_gene: TRBV2
j_gene: TRBJ2-6
abundance: NA
CDR3nt: TGTGCCAAAGGGGACTCTGGGGCCAACGTCCTGACTTTC
CDR3aa: CAKGDSGANVLTF

d_gene: NA
v_gene: TRBV9
j_gene: TRBJ2-5
abundance: NA
CDR3nt: TGTGCCAGCAGCCCCCTCCTGGAGGGACCCCGAGGGACCCAGTACTTC
CDR3aa: CASSPLLEGPRGTQYF

d_gene: NA
v_gene: TRBV5-4
j_gene: TRBJ1-3
abundance: few
CDR3nt: TGTGCCAGCAGCCTTGGACATACGTCTGGAAACACCATATATTTT
CDR3aa: CASSLGHTSGNTIYF

d_gene: TRBD1
v_gene: TRBV5-1
j_gene: TRBJ2-1
abundance: few
CDR3nt: TGCGCCAGCAGCTCGGTAACCGGGACAGAATTCAATGAGCAGTTCTTC
CDR3aa: CASSSVTGTEFNEQFF

d_gene: NA
v_gene: TRBV29-1
j_gene: TRBJ2-7
abundance: NA
CDR3nt: TGCAGCGTTGAAGATCTTGACATCAGCGGTGAGCAGTACTTC
CDR3aa: CSVEDLDISGEQYF

d_gene: TRBD2
v_gene: TRBV4-2
j_gene: TRBJ2-1
abundance: few
CDR3nt: TGTGCCAGCAGCCAAGATCCCCAAGCGGGGGGGTTCAATGAGCAGTTCTTC
CDR3aa: CASSQDPQAGGFNEQFF

d_gene: NA
v_gene: TRBV5-1
j_gene: TRBJ2-6
abundance: NA
CDR3nt: TGCGCCAGCAGCTTGGCTGCTGGGGCCAACGTCCTGACTTTC
CDR3aa: CASSLAAGANVLTF

d_gene: TRBD1
v_gene: TRBV9
j_gene: TRBJ2-2
abundance: NA
CDR3nt: TGTGCCAGCAGCGTGACGGGACAGACCGGGGAGCTGTTTTTT
CDR3aa: CASSVTGQTGELFF

d_gene: TRBD2
v_gene: TRBV5-1
j_gene: TRBJ2-3
abundance: few
CDR3nt: TGCGCCAGCAGCCTTGGGACTAGCGGGGGGGCCAGAGATACGCAGTATTTT
CDR3aa: CASSLGTSGGARDTQYF

d_gene: NA
v_gene: TRBV19
j_gene: TRBJ2-2
abundance: NA
CDR3nt: TGTGCCAGCACTTCGGAGGCCACCGGGGAGCTGTTTTTT
CDR3aa: CASTSEATGELFF

d_gene: TRBD2
v_gene: TRBV10-3
j_gene: TRBJ2-1
abundance: NA
CDR3nt: TGTGCCATCAGGCCGTTAGCGGGGGGGCTGGATGAGCAGTTCTTC
CDR3aa: CAIRPLAGGLDEQFF

d_gene: TRBD2
v_gene: TRBV15
j_gene: TRBJ2-7
abundance: NA
CDR3nt: TGTGCCACCAGCAGAGCCGGGGAGGGTGGGTACGAGCAGTACTTC
CDR3aa: CATSRAGEGGYEQYF

d_gene: NA
v_gene: TRBV5-6
j_gene: TRBJ2-1
abundance: NA
CDR3nt: TGTGCCAGCAGCCCTGGGACTCACTCCTACAATGAGCAGTTCTTC
CDR3aa: CASSPGTHSYNEQFF

d_gene: NA
v_gene: TRBV30
j_gene: TRBJ2-5
abundance: NA
CDR3nt: TGTGCCTGGAGTCTCCAAGAGACCCAGTACTTC
CDR3aa: CAWSLQETQYF

d_gene: NA
v_gene: TRBV9
j_gene: TRBJ1-3
abundance: few
CDR3nt: TGTGCCAGCACACGGACAGCCCTTATGAGCTCTGGAAACACCATATATTTT
CDR3aa: CASTRTALMSSGNTIYF

d_gene: NA
v_gene: TRBV6-6
j_gene: TRBJ2-3
abundance: NA
CDR3nt: TGTGCCAGCCGCCGCGTGGGGCGGAACACAGATACGCAGTATTTT
CDR3aa: CASRRVGRNTDTQYF

d_gene: TRBD2
v_gene: TRBV6-5
j_gene: TRBJ2-1
abundance: NA
CDR3nt: TGTGCCAGCAGTCTTAGCGGGGGGCAGAATGAGCAGTTCTTC
CDR3aa: CASSLSGGQNEQFF

d_gene: NA
v_gene: TRBV27
j_gene: TRBJ2-5
abundance: few
CDR3nt: TGTGCCAGCAGTTTGAAACAGGGCCCCCAGTACTTC
CDR3aa: CASSLKQGPQYF

d_gene: TRBD1
v_gene: TRBV5-4
j_gene: TRBJ2-3
abundance: few
CDR3nt: TGTGCCAGCACGACAGGGGGGCCAGATACGCAGTATTTT
CDR3aa: CASTTGGPDTQYF

d_gene: NA
v_gene: TRBV7-2
j_gene: TRBJ2-7
abundance: NA
CDR3nt: TGTGCCAGCAGCTTAGTTGGAGGCTACGAGCAGTACTTC
CDR3aa: CASSLVGGYEQYF

d_gene: TRBD1
v_gene: TRBV2
j_gene: TRBJ1-2
abundance: few
CDR3nt: TGTGCCAGCAGTGCAGCGGGACAGGGGTATGGCTACACCTTC
CDR3aa: CASSAAGQGYGYTF